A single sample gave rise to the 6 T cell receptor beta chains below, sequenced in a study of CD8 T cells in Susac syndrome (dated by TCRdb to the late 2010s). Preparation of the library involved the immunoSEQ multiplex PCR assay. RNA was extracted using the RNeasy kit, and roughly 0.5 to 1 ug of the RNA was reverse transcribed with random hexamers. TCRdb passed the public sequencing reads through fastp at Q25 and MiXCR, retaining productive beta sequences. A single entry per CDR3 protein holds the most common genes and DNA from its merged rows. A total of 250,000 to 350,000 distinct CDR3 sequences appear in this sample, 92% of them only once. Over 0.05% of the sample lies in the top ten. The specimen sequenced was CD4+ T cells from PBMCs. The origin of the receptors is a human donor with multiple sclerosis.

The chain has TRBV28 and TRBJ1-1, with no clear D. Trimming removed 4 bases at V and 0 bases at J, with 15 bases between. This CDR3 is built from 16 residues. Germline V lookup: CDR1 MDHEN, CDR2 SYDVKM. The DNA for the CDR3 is TGTGCCAGCAGTTATGGAGGGCCAGTATTGAACACTGAAGCTTTCTTT. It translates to CASSYGGPVLNTEAFF.

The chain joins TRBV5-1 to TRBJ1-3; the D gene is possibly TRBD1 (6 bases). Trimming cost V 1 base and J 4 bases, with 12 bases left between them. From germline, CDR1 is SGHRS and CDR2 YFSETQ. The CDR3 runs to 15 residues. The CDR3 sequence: CASSLQGQTGNTIYF. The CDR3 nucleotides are TGCGCCAGCAGCTTGCAAGGACAGACGGGAAACACCATATATTTT. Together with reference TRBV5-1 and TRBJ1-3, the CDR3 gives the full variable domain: KAGVTQTPRYLIKTRGQQVTLSCSPISGHRSVSWYQQTPGQGLQFLFEYFSETQRNKGNFPGRFSGRQFSNSRSEMNVSTLELGDSALYLCASSLQGQTGNTIYFGEGSWLTVV.

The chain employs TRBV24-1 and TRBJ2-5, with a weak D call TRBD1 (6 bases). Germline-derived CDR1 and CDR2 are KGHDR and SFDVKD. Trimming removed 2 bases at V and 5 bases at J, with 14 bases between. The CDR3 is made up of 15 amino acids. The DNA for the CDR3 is TGTGCCACCAGTGATTCTGGGGGCCACGGGGAGACCCAGTACTTC. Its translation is CATSDSGGHGETQYF.

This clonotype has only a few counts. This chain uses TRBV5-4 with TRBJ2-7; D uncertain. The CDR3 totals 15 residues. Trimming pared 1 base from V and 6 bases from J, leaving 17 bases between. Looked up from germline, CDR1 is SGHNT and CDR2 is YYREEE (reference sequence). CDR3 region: CASSLRLVGKGEQYF. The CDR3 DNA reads TGTGCCAGCAGCTTGCGTCTAGTGGGGAAGGGCGAGCAGTACTTC.

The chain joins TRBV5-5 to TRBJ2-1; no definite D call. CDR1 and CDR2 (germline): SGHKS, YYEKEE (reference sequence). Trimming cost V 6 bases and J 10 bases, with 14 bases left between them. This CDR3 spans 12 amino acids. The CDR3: CASTPGRIEQFF. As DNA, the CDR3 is TGTGCCAGCACCCCCGGGCGAATCGAGCAGTTCTTC.

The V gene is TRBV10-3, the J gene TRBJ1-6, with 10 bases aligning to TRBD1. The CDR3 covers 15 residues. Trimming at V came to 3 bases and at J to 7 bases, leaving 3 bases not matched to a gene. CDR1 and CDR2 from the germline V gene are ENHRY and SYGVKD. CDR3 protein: CAISDRTGGNSPLHF. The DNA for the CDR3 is TGTGCCATCAGTGACCGGACAGGGGGAAATTCACCCCTCCACTTT.